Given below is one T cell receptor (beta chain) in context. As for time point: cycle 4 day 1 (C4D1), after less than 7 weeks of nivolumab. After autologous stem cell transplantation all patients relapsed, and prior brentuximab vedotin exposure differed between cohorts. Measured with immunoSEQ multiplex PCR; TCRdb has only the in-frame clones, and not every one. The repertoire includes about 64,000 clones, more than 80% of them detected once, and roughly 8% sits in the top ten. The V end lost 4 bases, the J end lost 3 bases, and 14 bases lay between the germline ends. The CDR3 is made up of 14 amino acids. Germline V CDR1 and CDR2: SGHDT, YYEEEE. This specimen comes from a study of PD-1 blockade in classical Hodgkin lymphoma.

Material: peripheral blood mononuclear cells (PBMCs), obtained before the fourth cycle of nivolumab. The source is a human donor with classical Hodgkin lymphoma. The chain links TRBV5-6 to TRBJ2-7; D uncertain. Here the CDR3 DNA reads TGTGCCAGCAGCCCGTCCGATTTGCACTACGAGCAGTACTTC. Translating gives CASSPSDLHYEQYF.